The rows below give T cell receptor beta chains drawn from one sample of a study of blood T cell repertoires in COVID-19. Assay used: immunoSEQ multiplex PCR; TCRdb lists only in-frame clones, some missing. The sample consists of more than 65,000 clones, around 87% of them appearing once. The sequenced material came from peripheral blood. Receptors originate from a man aged 45 to 65 with active COVID-19. The CDR3 runs from the conserved cysteine through the conserved F or W. A D gene is named only where the DNA matches it firmly. Some rows mark clone size as missing; the rest say once, few, many or name a class of expanded clone.

V gene	D gene	J gene	clone size	CDR3 DNA	CDR3 protein
TRBV30	TRBD1	TRBJ1-6	.	TGTGCCGGAGGACAGGGTTCTTCACCCCTCCACTTT	CAGGQGSSPLHF
TRBV7-7	TRBD1	TRBJ2-7	.	TGTGCTAGCAGCTGGGGACAGGGGAGCTCCTACGAGCAGTACTTC	CASSWGQGSSYEQYF
TRBV11-2	.	TRBJ2-2	.	TGTGCCAGCAGCCCTAGGGTGGACTCCCGCTTGGCAGGGGAGCTGTTTTTT	CASSPRVDSRLAGELFF
TRBV7-2	TRBD1	TRBJ1-1	.	TGTGCCAGCAGCTTGCCAGGGGGGTACACTGAAGCTTTCTTT	CASSLPGGYTEAFF
TRBV6-6	TRBD1	TRBJ2-7	.	TGTGCCACGAAACAGGGGTACGAGCAGTACTTC	CATKQGYEQYF
TRBV7-2	.	TRBJ2-4	.	TGTGCCAGCAGCAGTAGCATAGCCAAAAACATTCAGTACTTC	CASSSSIAKNIQYF
TRBV3-1/TRBV3-2	.	TRBJ1-1	once	TGTGCCAGCAGCCAACTCATGGGGCGCCAAGCTTTCTTT	CASSQLMGRQAFF
TRBV12-3/TRBV12-4	.	TRBJ1-2	.	TGTGCCAGCAGTTTATCTAGTACCCATGGCTACACCTTC	CASSLSSTHGYTF
TRBV7-2	.	TRBJ1-3	.	TGTGCCAGCAGCCCAGACAGCCAGCTTGGAAACACCATATATTTT	CASSPDSQLGNTIYF
TRBV29-1	.	TRBJ1-4	.	TGCAGCGCTTCAGGGCCTGAAAAACTGTTTTTT	CSASGPEKLFF
TRBV29-1	TRBD2	TRBJ2-7	.	TGCAGCGTTGTGGTCCGGGGGGCCTACGAGCAGTACTTC	CSVVVRGAYEQYF
TRBV5-1	TRBD1	TRBJ2-1	.	TGCGCCAGCAGCCCTAGACAGGGGGCCCATGAGCAGTTCTTC	CASSPRQGAHEQFF
TRBV7-3	.	TRBJ2-6	.	TGTGCCAGCAGCTCGAAGGGGGCTGGGGCCAACGTCCTGACTTTC	CASSSKGAGANVLTF
TRBV28	.	TRBJ1-1	.	TGTGCCAGTGGGGGACTCGGAGCTTTCTTT	CASGGLGAFF
TRBV5-1	.	TRBJ2-7	.	TGCGCCAGCGCCCTGGGGGGTCCCTACGAGCAGTACTTC	CASALGGPYEQYF
TRBV28	TRBD1	TRBJ1-5	once	TGTGCCAGCAGTTCGGGCTTAGGCTCAGACAGGGGGGGAGATCAGCCCCAGCATTTT	CASSSGLGSDRGGDQPQHF
TRBV19	.	TRBJ2-7	.	TGTGCCAGTAGTATTGAACAGGGCTACGAGCAGTACTTC	CASSIEQGYEQYF
TRBV2	TRBD2	TRBJ2-3	.	TGTGCCAGCAGTGGGGGACTAGCCACAGATACGCAGTATTTT	CASSGGLATDTQYF
TRBV18	.	TRBJ2-1	.	TGTGCCAGCTCACCACCGTCTTTGTCCTACAATGAGCAGTTCTTC	CASSPPSLSYNEQFF
TRBV29-1	TRBD2	TRBJ2-5	few	TGCAGCACCGAGCGGGGGCCGGGAGAGACCCAGTACTTC	CSTERGPGETQYF
TRBV6-4	TRBD2	TRBJ2-3	.	TGTGCCAGCAGCCCTACTAGCGGAAGCACAGATACGCAGTATTTT	CASSPTSGSTDTQYF
TRBV6-1	.	TRBJ1-1	.	TGTGCCAGCAGTGAAGGTCAGATATTAAACACTGAAGCTTTCTTT	CASSEGQILNTEAFF
TRBV7-2	.	TRBJ2-5	.	TGTGCCAGCAGCTTAATGGCAGGGGCCTCTCAAGAGACCCAGTACTTC	CASSLMAGASQETQYF
TRBV6-1	.	TRBJ2-7	.	TGTGCCAGCAGTGAAGCAGTCAGCGTATCCTACGAGCAGTACTTC	CASSEAVSVSYEQYF
TRBV7-2	.	TRBJ1-5	.	TGTGCCAGCAGCTTACAGAATCAGCCCCAGCATTTT	CASSLQNQPQHF
TRBV28	TRBD1	TRBJ1-2	once	TGTGCCAGCAGTATTACAGGGGGCTGGGGCTACACCTTC	CASSITGGWGYTF
TRBV7-2	TRBD1	TRBJ1-6	.	TGTGCCAGCTCCCCAATTACAGGGGGAAATAATTCACCCCTCCACTTT	CASSPITGGNNSPLHF
TRBV19	TRBD2	TRBJ2-7	.	TGTGCCAGTAGTCCGTCGACTAGCGGGTACGAGCAGTACTTC	CASSPSTSGYEQYF
TRBV12-2	.	TRBJ2-3	once	TGTGCAAGTCGCATAGCGGGAGGGTGGGATACGCAGTATTTT	CASRIAGGWDTQYF
TRBV7-2	.	TRBJ1-5	.	TGTGCCAGCAGCTTAGTCACGGCAGGGATTGGGCAGCCCCAGCATTTT	CASSLVTAGIGQPQHF
TRBV30	.	TRBJ1-2	.	TGTGCCTGGACCCTCCTACAGGAAGGCTACACCTTC	CAWTLLQEGYTF